The present T cell receptor beta chain was sequenced within a study of blood T cell repertoires in COVID-19. At the level of the study: Italy, Spain and the United States were the sources of the convalescent and acute COVID-19 samples. T cells, B-cell-depleted T cells, or PBMCs supplied cDNA or gDNA.

Germline V gene sequence: CDR1 SGDLS, CDR2 YYNGEE. V lost 9 bases and J lost 0, with 6 bases in between. This CDR3 is built from 11 residues. As originally analysed: Nucleated cell number was recorded as an estimate derived from reference gene primer amplification. Profiling relied on immunoSEQ multiplex PCR, and the TCRdb table lists in-frame clones only, not all of them. That table is the source of V, J and clone size, and D and trimming were worked out from the DNA. Here the sample spans about 60,000 clones, 70% to 85% being singletons. The source material was peripheral blood. This sequence originates from a man aged 55 to 69 with acute or convalescent COVID-19. The chain joins TRBV9 to TRBJ1-1, with no clear D. CDR3 in amino acids: CATLMNTEAFF. CDR3 bases: TGTGCCACACTGATGAACACTGAAGCTTTCTTT.